The next 25 T cell receptor beta chains were all read from a single sample in a study of T cell responses to AZD1222 COVID-19 vaccine. Libraries were prepared by immunoSEQ multiplex PCR; TCRdb keeps only in-frame clonotypes and omits some of them. The data contain 150,000 to 200,000 clones, approximately 90% of them seen just once; the ten biggest clones take up around 3%. Sample: peripheral blood, taken on day 0 of AZD1222 vaccination. The receptors shown here come from an adult in good health.

The chain combines TRBV29-1 with TRBJ1-1; D not certain. The V end was cut by 4 bases, the J end by 2 bases, with 8 bases between. CDR1 SQVTM and CDR2 ANQGSEA come from the germline V gene. The CDR3 extends over 12 amino acids. The chain's CDR3 is CSVGRQNTEAFF. Here the CDR3 DNA reads TGCAGCGTTGGACGGCAAAACACTGAAGCTTTCTTT.

The genes are TRBV4-2 and TRBJ1-3; 10 bases match TRBD1. The germline gives CDR1 LGHNA, CDR2 YNFKEQ. The CDR3 loop spans 17 amino acids. V shed 0 bases and J 3 bases; nucleotides not matched to a gene: 5. CDR3 amino acids: CASSQDDRGLSGNTIYF. CDR3 sequence (DNA): TGTGCCAGCAGCCAAGATGACAGGGGGCTTAGTGGAAACACCATATATTTT.

The chain has TRBV18 and TRBJ2-7; the D gene is possibly TRBD2 (6 bases). The CDR3 runs 15 residues. Trimming shortened V by 2 bases and J by 0 bases, and 11 bases separated the two germline ends. Germline values: CDR1 KGHSH, CDR2 LQKENI. The CDR3: CASSPVRGYSYEQYF. CDR3 nucleotides: TGTGCCAGCTCACCAGTTCGGGGGTACTCCTACGAGCAGTACTTC.

V and J are TRBV2 and TRBJ2-7; possibly TRBD1 or TRBD2 for D (7 bases each). The CDR3 sequence is 14 residues long. Germline CDR1 and CDR2: SNHLY and FYNNEI. Trimming left V 7 bases short and J 7 bases short, with 20 bases between. The CDR3: CASTPQGGAGEQYF. In nucleotides, the CDR3 is TGTGCCAGCACCCCCCAGGGGGGGGCTGGGGAGCAGTACTTC. The full variable domain, completed using reference TRBV2 and TRBJ2-7, is EPEVTQTPSHQVTQMGQEVILRCVPISNHLYFYWYRQILGQKVEFLVSFYNNEISEKSEIFDDQFSVERPDGSNFTLKIRSTKLEDSAMYFCASTPQGGAGEQYFGPGTRLTVT.

This chain connects TRBV7-3 to TRBJ1-2; perhaps TRBD1 as D (5 bases). V gave up 5 bases and J gave up 1 base, with 8 bases separating them. CDR3 length equals 13 residues. CDR1 is SGHTA, CDR2 FQGTGA, per germline. This CDR3 reads CASSRDSNYGYTF. The CDR3 region has the DNA TGTGCCAGCAGCCGAGACAGTAACTATGGCTACACCTTC.

The chain is built from TRBV19 and TRBJ1-1, with D perhaps TRBD1 (5 bases). Between the trimmed V and J ends, which lost 7 bases and 1 base, there was a span of 10 bases. The germline V gene has CDR1 LNHDA and CDR2 SQIVND (reference sequence). The CDR3 length is 13 residues. CDR3 region: CASTGSANTEAFF. For the CDR3, the DNA is TGTGCCAGTACAGGGTCGGCGAACACTGAAGCTTTCTTT.

CDR3 in DNA: TGTGCCAGCAGCGAAGTCGGGGGTTACACCGGGGAGCTGTTTTTT. Translating gives CASSEVGGYTGELFF. The chain carries TRBV7-2 and TRBJ2-2, with D perhaps matching TRBD2 (6 bases). There are 15 residues in the CDR3. With 5 bases removed from V and 3 bases from J, the gap between germline ends came to 13 bases. Germline V gene data show CDR1 as SGHTA and CDR2 as FQGNSA.

This clone was picked up one time. The chain is built from TRBV20-1 and TRBJ2-4; the D gene is possibly TRBD1 (5 bases). Germline V gene sequence: CDR1 DFQATT, CDR2 SNEGSKA (reference sequence). The V gene lost 5 bases and the J gene lost 11 bases, with 13 bases spanning the gap. The CDR3 sequence is 11 residues long. This CDR3 reads CSARTPGLQYF. The CDR3 coding sequence is TGCAGTGCTCGCACACCAGGGCTTCAGTACTTC.

The chain is built from TRBV10-3 and TRBJ2-3; D possibly corresponds to TRBD2 (6 bases). This CDR3 has 13 residues. Germline CDR1 reads ENHRY; CDR2 reads SYGVKD. Trimming took 4 bases from V and 5 from J, leaving 10 bases between them. The CDR3 loop is CAISAGVIDTQYF. The CDR3 DNA reads TGTGCCATCAGTGCGGGGGTTATAGATACGCAGTATTTT.

The rearrangement links TRBV7-9 to TRBJ1-2; a possible D gene is TRBD1 (6 bases). Trimming removed 4 bases at V and 8 bases at J, with 23 bases between. Germline V gene lookup returns CDR1 SEHNR and CDR2 FQNEAQ (reference sequence). The CDR3 loop spans 16 amino acids. The CDR3 is CASSSGGTRGFRGYTF. DNA for the CDR3: TGTGCCAGCAGCTCCGGTGGAACAAGGGGGTTTCGGGGCTACACCTTC.

The gene calls are TRBV7-5 and TRBJ1-2. TRBV7-5 is listed as a pseudogene. CDR3 length: 15 residues. The CDR3 DNA follows: TGTGCCAGAAGCTTATGGTCCCTGAGGGACTATGGCTACACCTTC. It specifies CARSLWSLRDYGYTF.

This chain joins TRBV6-5 and TRBJ1-6; a weak D match, TRBD1 (5 bases). Germline CDR1 MNHEY, CDR2 SVGAGI. This CDR3 region has 13 residues. Trimming shortened V by 6 bases and J by 9 bases, and 12 bases separated the two germline ends. CDR3 residues: CASRTGLRSPLHF. The CDR3, as DNA: TGTGCCAGCAGAACAGGACTTCGTTCACCCCTCCACTTT.

V usage is TRBV1 and J usage is TRBJ2-7; the DNA was not used to check the table's D call, TRBD2. TRBV1 is described as a pseudogene. The CDR3 contains 15 residues. CDR3 in amino acids: CTSSHGTTGSYEQYF. The CDR3 coding sequence is TGCACCAGCAGCCATGGTACTACCGGCTCCTACGAGCAGTACTTC.

The chain joins TRBV3-1 (or the pseudogene TRBV3-2) to TRBJ1-5, with D perhaps matching TRBD1 (6 bases). CDR1 LGHDT and CDR2 YNNKEL come from the germline V gene (reference sequence). The CDR3 consists of 17 residues. Deletions cut 4 bases from V and 3 bases from J, with 19 bases between. This CDR3 is CASSPSAGGATNQPQHF. In DNA, the CDR3 is TGTGCCAGCAGCCCCTCAGCGGGGGGGGCGACCAATCAGCCCCAGCATTTT.

This clone has more than one count but fewer than ten. The gene calls are TRBV4-2 and TRBJ1-3, with D possibly matching TRBD1 (5 bases). This CDR3 contains 16 residues. Trimming pared 2 bases from V and 4 bases from J, leaving 15 bases between. Looked up from germline, CDR1 is LGHNA and CDR2 is YNFKEQ. The CDR3 region is CASSQPVGGSGNTIYF. The CDR3 DNA is TGTGCCAGCAGCCAACCCGTGGGGGGGTCGGGAAACACCATATATTTT.

The chain recombines TRBV18 with TRBJ2-1; 11 bases agree with TRBD2. Trimming removed 0 bases from V and 9 bases from J; junction bases left unmatched: 7. CDR1 and CDR2 (germline): KGHSH, LQKENI. There are 16 residues in the CDR3. The CDR3 coding sequence is TGTGCCAGCTCACCACCGAGACTAGCGGGGCCAGGTGAGCAGTTCTTC. This encodes CASSPPRLAGPGEQFF.

This clone was found once. The genes are TRBV4-2 and TRBJ2-7; 7 nucleotides match TRBD1. V trimming: 0 bases; J trimming: 4 bases; junction bases outside the gene matches: 9. The CDR3 loop spans 16 amino acids. CDR1 LGHNA and CDR2 YNFKEQ come from the germline V gene. CDR3 DNA: TGTGCCAGCAGCCAAGATGCTGCAGGGGGTCGGTACGAGCAGTACTTC. Its translation is CASSQDAAGGRYEQYF.

V gene TRBV27 combines with J gene TRBJ1-3, with D perhaps matching TRBD1 (6 bases). The V end lost 4 bases, the J end lost 4 bases, and 14 bases lay between the germline ends. This CDR3 is built from 15 residues. Germline loops: CDR1 MNHEY, CDR2 SMNVEV (reference sequence). CDR3 DNA: TGTGCCAGCAGTTATAGCGCAGGGGTCGGAAACACCATATATTTT. The encoded protein is CASSYSAGVGNTIYF.

The V call is TRBV19, the J call TRBJ2-3; 12 nucleotides align to TRBD2. Trimming removed 3 bases from V and 2 bases from J; junction bases left unmatched: 6. CDR1 and CDR2 from the germline V gene are LNHDA and SQIVND (reference sequence). The CDR3 is made up of 17 amino acids. CDR3 loop: CASSMLLAGGPTDTQYF. CDR3 nucleotide sequence: TGTGCCAGTAGTATGCTACTAGCGGGGGGTCCCACAGATACGCAGTATTTT.

This rearrangement joins TRBV2 to TRBJ1-1, with 8 bases lining up with TRBD1. The ends lost 2 bases at V and 5 bases at J; junction bases unmatched: 7. The CDR3 has 15 residues. Germline-derived CDR1 and CDR2 are SNHLY and FYNNEI. In nucleotides, the CDR3 is TGTGCCAGCAGTGAACGGGGCAGGGGGCAGACTGAAGCTTTCTTT. Amino acid sequence: CASSERGRGQTEAFF.

CDR3 in DNA: TGTGCCAGCAGCTGGGAGAGCAATCAGCCCCAGCATTTT. Its translation is CASSWESNQPQHF. The J gene is TRBJ1-5, the V gene TRBV7-8; D unclear. V was trimmed by 4 bases and J by 1 base, leaving 5 bases between them. The CDR3 runs to 13 residues. Germline values: CDR1 SGHVS, CDR2 FQNEAQ.

Regarding this clone: One end of the junction is discordant with germline, which a read error may explain. The V call is TRBV9, the J call TRBJ2-7, with a tentative D call TRBD1 (5 bases). The CDR3 runs to 15 residues. Germline V gene sequence: CDR1 SGDLS, CDR2 YYNGEE. Here the CDR3 reads CASSPQSGHSYEQCF. CDR3 DNA sequence: TGTGCCAGCAGCCCTCAAAGTGGACATTCCTACGAGCAGTGCTTC.

This chain joins TRBV14 and TRBJ1-2; 7 bases are a match to TRBD1. The germline gives CDR1 SGHDN, CDR2 FVKESK. V gave up 1 base and J gave up 4 bases; unmatched junction bases: 3. The CDR3 length is 14 residues. The CDR3 sequence is CASSQGQGGYGYTF. The DNA of the CDR3 is TGTGCCAGCAGCCAAGGACAGGGCGGCTATGGCTACACCTTC.

The V and J genes are TRBV7-9 and TRBJ1-2, with D uncertain. The V gene lost 2 bases and the J gene lost 8 bases, with 15 bases spanning the gap. CDR3 size: 14 residues. CDR1 and CDR2 (germline): SEHNR, FQNEAQ (reference sequence). CDR3 loop: CASSLTRPGVGYTF. In nucleotides, the CDR3 is TGTGCCAGCAGCTTAACACGCCCCGGGGTAGGCTACACCTTC.

The chain recombines TRBV5-4 with TRBJ2-5, with 11 nucleotides matching TRBD2. V dropped 2 bases and J dropped 1; count of bases not matched to a gene: 1. CDR3 length equals 15 residues. In germline, CDR1 is SGHNT, CDR2 YYREEE (reference sequence). The CDR3 reads CASSLLAGAQETQYF. CDR3 bases: TGTGCCAGCAGCTTACTAGCGGGGGCCCAAGAGACCCAGTACTTC.